The 25 T cell receptor beta chains below were found in one sample sequenced in a study of blood T cell repertoires in COVID-19. Some clones are missing from TCRdb's copy, which holds only in-frame ones; the method was immunoSEQ multiplex PCR. There are over 300,000 clones in the sample; 86% occur only once, and about 10% lies in the top ten. Material for sequencing was PBMCs or T cells enriched from blood (not recorded which). The source is a woman between 18 and 29 years old who had recovered from COVID-19.

The gene calls are TRBV18 and TRBJ1-1; possible D gene TRBD1, 6 bases. This CDR3 has 15 amino acids. V was pared by 4 bases and J by 1 base, with 13 bases between. Germline CDR1 reads KGHSH; CDR2 reads LQKENI. The CDR3 is CASSLRTDKNTEAFF. The CDR3 DNA reads as TGTGCCAGCTCACTACGGACAGACAAGAACACTGAAGCTTTCTTT.

This clone was observed once. The V call is TRBV6-1, the J call TRBJ1-5; 9 nucleotides agree with TRBD1. From germline, CDR1 is MNHNS and CDR2 SASEGT. CDR3 length equals 17 residues. The ends lost 0 bases at V and 6 bases at J; junction bases unmatched: 9. CDR3 in amino acids: CASSEAGGQGNSQPQHF. The CDR3 DNA follows: TGTGCCAGCAGTGAAGCAGGGGGACAGGGAAACAGTCAGCCCCAGCATTTT.

Of note for this clone: The sample has other DNA sequences that encode this CDR3 too. The V and J genes are TRBV4-1 and TRBJ2-2; no firm D call. V was trimmed by 1 base and J by 4 bases, leaving 4 bases between them. In germline, CDR1 is MGHRA, CDR2 YSYEKL. The CDR3 runs to 13 residues. CDR3 nucleotide sequence: TGCGCCAGCAGCCAAGCTTCCACCGGGGAGCTGTTTTTT. Encoded protein: CASSQASTGELFF.

The CDR3 DNA follows: TGTGCCAGCAGCTCTACAGGGTATGGCTACACCTTC. Translation gives CASSSTGYGYTF. This rearrangement joins TRBV7-9 to TRBJ1-2, with D tentatively TRBD1 (6 bases). V lost 4 bases to trimming and J lost 5 bases, with 8 bases between them. Germline loops: CDR1 SEHNR, CDR2 FQNEAQ (reference sequence). The CDR3 consists of 12 residues.

The rearrangement links TRBV6-6 to TRBJ1-5, with no clear D. This CDR3 is 14 amino acids long. V lost 5 bases and J lost 2, with 10 bases in between. Germline lookup yields CDR1 MNHNY and CDR2 SVGAGI (reference sequence). The chain's CDR3 is CASSGRAGNQPQHF. The CDR3 DNA follows: TGTGCCAGCAGTGGCAGAGCGGGCAATCAGCCCCAGCATTTT.

V usage is TRBV10-2 and J usage is TRBJ1-6; 7 nucleotides agree with TRBD1. Germline loops: CDR1 WSHSY, CDR2 SAAADI. CDR3 length equals 16 residues. V was pared by 7 bases and J by 4 bases, with 10 bases of the junction left unmatched. This chain's CDR3 is CASTLRTGTYNSPLHF. Here the CDR3 DNA reads TGCGCCAGCACTCTAAGGACAGGAACTTATAATTCACCCCTCCACTTT.

The chain is built from TRBV7-3 and TRBJ2-7; 7 bases line up with TRBD1. CDR1 is SGHTA and CDR2 is FQGTGA in the germline V gene. The junction had 8 bases not matched to a gene; V was cut back by 5 bases and J by 7 bases. The CDR3 has 13 residues. The CDR3 DNA reads as TGTGCCAGCAGCCGAGACAGGGACGGGGAGCAGTACTTC. Protein sequence: CASSRDRDGEQYF. Together with reference TRBV7-3 and TRBJ2-7, the CDR3 gives the full variable domain: GAGVSQTPSNKVTEKGKYVELRCDPISGHTALYWYRQSLGQGPEFLIYFQGTGAADDSGLPNDRFFAVRPEGSVSTLKIQRTERGDSAVYLCASSRDRDGEQYFGPGTRLTVT.

The V call is TRBV5-4, the J call TRBJ2-2; 9 bases are shared with TRBD1. CDR1 is SGHNT and CDR2 is YYREEE in the germline V gene (reference sequence). CDR3 length: 14 amino acids. The ends lost 5 bases at V and 7 bases at J; junction bases unmatched: 6. The CDR3 region is CASRMGQGFGELFF. The CDR3, as DNA: TGTGCCAGCAGGATGGGACAGGGATTCGGGGAGCTGTTTTTT.

Only one count was recorded for this clone. Distinct nucleotide sequences in the sample also encode this CDR3. The chain couples TRBV19 to TRBJ1-1; TRBD1 might be the D (5 bases). The CDR3 runs to 14 residues. V shed 3 bases and J shed 1 base, with 9 bases lying between them. CDR1 is LNHDA, CDR2 SQIVND, per germline (reference sequence). In DNA, the CDR3 is TGTGCCAGTAGTATCGGTGGGGCGAACACTGAAGCTTTCTTT. Translation gives CASSIGGANTEAFF.

This chain links TRBV4-1 with TRBJ1-1; 8 bases fit TRBD1. V shed 4 bases and J 4 bases; nucleotides not matched to a gene: 11. CDR3 length: 16 residues. Germline V gene sequence: CDR1 MGHRA, CDR2 YSYEKL. The CDR3 sequence is CASSLLIGQGTTEAFF. Here the CDR3 DNA reads TGCGCCAGCAGCCTCCTAATCGGACAGGGCACCACTGAAGCTTTCTTT.

Note on this clone: In the same sample, other DNA sequences code for this CDR3. This chain connects TRBV28 to TRBJ1-1, with a possible D match to TRBD1 (6 bases). V was shortened by 6 bases and J by 4 bases, with 9 bases between the two germline ends. The CDR3 sequence is 12 residues long. The germline V gene encodes CDR1 MDHEN and CDR2 SYDVKM. CDR3 DNA: TGTGCCAGCAGCCTACAGGGCACTGAAGCTTTCTTT. This translates into CASSLQGTEAFF. Together with reference TRBV28 and TRBJ1-1, the CDR3 gives the full variable domain: DVKVTQSSRYLVKRTGEKVFLECVQDMDHENMFWYRQDPGLGLRLIYFSYDVKMKEKGDIPEGYSVSREKKERFSLILESASTNQTSMYLCASSLQGTEAFFGQGTRLTVV.

This chain joins TRBV5-5 and TRBJ1-4, with 7 bases that match TRBD1. Germline CDR1 is SGHKS and CDR2 is YYEKEE (reference sequence). V lost 6 bases to trimming and J lost 8 bases; unmatched junction nucleotides: 7. This CDR3 has 13 amino acids. As DNA, the CDR3 is TGTGCCAGCAACCGACAGGGTGACGAAAAACTGTTTTTT. The encoded protein is CASNRQGDEKLFF.

The CDR3 DNA reads as TGTGCCAGTAGTATTACGAGACTAGCGGAGAACGAGCAGTACTTC. This translates into CASSITRLAENEQYF. This chain joins TRBV19 and TRBJ2-7, with TRBD2 matching 9 bases. Germline V gene lookup returns CDR1 LNHDA and CDR2 SQIVND (reference sequence). Losses at the gene ends were 3 bases for V and 5 bases for J; bases not matched to a gene: 8. This CDR3 has 15 residues.

This clone showed up just a few times. V gene TRBV7-6 combines with J gene TRBJ2-7; a weak D match, TRBD1 (6 bases). Germline CDR1 SGHVS, CDR2 FNYEAQ. Trimming pared 5 bases from V and 2 bases from J, leaving 16 bases between. This CDR3 contains 15 residues. CDR3 DNA sequence: TGTGCCAGCAGCCCTAGGGGGACCCCTCCCTACGAGCAGTACTTC. As protein: CASSPRGTPPYEQYF.

This clone has only one observation. J is TRBJ1-1 and V is TRBV19, with D perhaps TRBD1 (5 bases). CDR3 size: 15 residues. V was cut by 4 bases and J by 2 bases, with 14 bases left in between. Germline loops: CDR1 LNHDA, CDR2 SQIVND (reference sequence). CDR3 in DNA: TGTGCCAGTAGTAAGCTGGGGCGCGAAAACACTGAAGCTTTCTTT. This sequence encodes CASSKLGRENTEAFF.

This clone was found a few times. This rearrangement joins TRBV24-1 to TRBJ2-2; 7 bases are a match to TRBD2. This CDR3 spans 17 amino acids. Germline V lookup: CDR1 KGHDR, CDR2 SFDVKD. Unmatched junction bases numbered 8, after V lost 3 bases and J lost 2 bases. The CDR3 bases are TGTGCCACCAGTGATACAAACACGGGGGGTAACACCGGGGAGCTGTTTTTT. It yields the protein CATSDTNTGGNTGELFF.

CDR3 sequence: CASSHSGGAGNEQFF. CDR3 nucleotides: TGTGCCAGCAGCCACAGCGGGGGGGCAGGCAATGAGCAGTTCTTC. V and J are TRBV3-1 (or the pseudogene TRBV3-2) and TRBJ2-1, with TRBD2 matching 10 bases. V was clipped by 3 bases and J by 6 bases; unmatched bases: 5. The germline CDR1 and CDR2 sequences are LGHDT and YNNKEL (reference sequence). CDR3 length: 15 amino acids.

This chain links TRBV9 with TRBJ2-1; TRBD1 agrees at 8 bases. The CDR3 is 13 residues long. Germline CDR1 and CDR2: SGDLS and YYNGEE. The V segment lost 3 bases and the J segment 7 bases; nucleotides outside the gene matches: 3. Here the CDR3 DNA reads TGTGCCAGCAGCGAGACAGGGGATAATGAGCAGTTCTTC. This encodes CASSETGDNEQFF.

J is TRBJ1-2 and V is TRBV6-2 or TRBV6-3; D perhaps matches TRBD1 (5 bases). CDR1 and CDR2 from the germline V gene are MNHEY and SVGEGT. With 6 bases removed from V and 8 bases from J, the gap between germline ends came to 13 bases. This CDR3 is 12 amino acids long. The chain's CDR3 is CASSRSGGGYTF. The CDR3 DNA is TGTGCCAGCAGCCGTTCCGGGGGGGGCTACACCTTC.

The genes are TRBV5-4 and TRBJ1-1; TRBD1 is a possible D gene (6 bases). V was shortened by 4 bases and J by 3 bases, with 10 bases between the two germline ends. Germline CDR1 SGHNT, CDR2 YYREEE (reference sequence). The CDR3 runs 13 residues. The CDR3 region is CASSQGRDTEAFF. CDR3 nucleotide sequence: TGTGCCAGCAGCCAGGGGAGGGACACTGAAGCTTTCTTT.

The chain recombines TRBV21-1 with TRBJ2-2; the D call of TRBD2 is as the table states it, not checked on the DNA. TRBV21-1 is labeled a pseudogene. The CDR3 length is 17 residues. Here the CDR3 DNA reads TGTGCCAGCAGCAATATATACAGCGGGAGAGGGGTCGGGGAGCTGTTTTTT. Its protein is CASSNIYSGRGVGELFF.

The sample holds a few counts of this clone. The rearrangement links TRBV7-2 to TRBJ2-7, with 14 bases identical to TRBD2. From germline, CDR1 is SGHTA and CDR2 FQGNSA. The CDR3 spans 15 residues. With 3 bases clipped from V and 3 bases from J, the junction kept 1 base outside the gene matches. As DNA, the CDR3 is TGTGCCAGCAGCTTGGGACTAGCGGGAGACTACGAGCAGTACTTC. Its translation: CASSLGLAGDYEQYF.

This chain links TRBV30 with TRBJ1-4; D gene unclear. The CDR3 is made up of 15 amino acids. V lost 4 bases to trimming and J lost 0 bases, with 12 bases between them. Looked up from germline, CDR1 is GTSNPN and CDR2 is SVGIG (reference sequence). The CDR3 DNA reads as TGTGCCTGGAAAAACTCGGTTGCAACTAATGAAAAACTGTTTTTT. Amino acids: CAWKNSVATNEKLFF.

The J gene is TRBJ1-5, the V gene TRBV3-1 (or the pseudogene TRBV3-2); D remains ambiguous. Trimming removed 1 base at V and 6 bases at J, with 13 bases between. This CDR3 is built from 15 residues. Per the germline V gene, CDR1 is LGHDT and CDR2 is YNNKEL (reference sequence). DNA for the CDR3: TGTGCCAGCAGCCAAGGCCCCGCGGAGGGTCAGCCCCAGCATTTT. Amino acid sequence: CASSQGPAEGQPQHF.

This chain joins TRBV9 and TRBJ2-3; D gene ambiguous. CDR1 and CDR2 (germline): SGDLS, YYNGEE. V was trimmed by 3 bases and J by 0 bases, leaving 8 bases between them. This CDR3 comprises 14 residues. The CDR3: CASSGTRSTDTQYF. The DNA of the CDR3 is TGTGCCAGCAGCGGTACCCGGAGCACAGATACGCAGTATTTT.